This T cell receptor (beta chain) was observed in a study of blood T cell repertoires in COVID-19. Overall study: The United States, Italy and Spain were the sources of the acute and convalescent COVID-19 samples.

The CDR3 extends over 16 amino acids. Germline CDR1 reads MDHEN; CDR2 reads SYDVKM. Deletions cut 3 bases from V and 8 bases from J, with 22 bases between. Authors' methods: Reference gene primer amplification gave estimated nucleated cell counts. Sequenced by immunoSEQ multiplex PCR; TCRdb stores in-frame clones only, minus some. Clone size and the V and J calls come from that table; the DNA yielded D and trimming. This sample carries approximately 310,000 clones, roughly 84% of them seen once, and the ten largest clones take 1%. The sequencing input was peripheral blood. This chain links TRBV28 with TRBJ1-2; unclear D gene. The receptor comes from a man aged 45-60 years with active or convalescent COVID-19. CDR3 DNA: TGTGCCAGCAGTTTTCCCCACCCCGGGGAAACAAGGGGCTACACCTTC. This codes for CASSFPHPGETRGYTF.